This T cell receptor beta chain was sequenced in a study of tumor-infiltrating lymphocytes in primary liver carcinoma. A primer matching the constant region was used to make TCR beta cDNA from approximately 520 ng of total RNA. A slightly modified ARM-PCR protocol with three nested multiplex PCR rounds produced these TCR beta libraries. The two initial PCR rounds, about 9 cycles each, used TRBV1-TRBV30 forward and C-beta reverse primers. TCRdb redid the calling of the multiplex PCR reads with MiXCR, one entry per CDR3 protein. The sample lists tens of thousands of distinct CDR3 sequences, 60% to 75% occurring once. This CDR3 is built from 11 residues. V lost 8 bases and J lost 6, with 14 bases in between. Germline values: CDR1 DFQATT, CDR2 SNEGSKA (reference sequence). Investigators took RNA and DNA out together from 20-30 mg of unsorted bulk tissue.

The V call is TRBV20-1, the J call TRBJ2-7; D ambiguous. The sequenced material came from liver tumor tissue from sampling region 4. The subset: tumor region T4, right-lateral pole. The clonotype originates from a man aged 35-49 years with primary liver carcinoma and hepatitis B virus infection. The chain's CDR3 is CSTALRTEQYF. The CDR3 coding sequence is TGCAGTACTGCACTACGAACCGAGCAGTACTTC.